This paragraph reports one T cell receptor beta chain. The V gene's germline CDR1 is SGHNT and CDR2 YENEEA. CDR3 length equals 13 residues. The ends were cut back, 5 bases at V and 6 bases at J, with 11 bases in the middle. The data were taken from a study of blood T cell repertoires in COVID-19. At the level of the study: Acute-phase and convalescent COVID-19 samples originated in the United States, Italy and Spain. The analysed material was cDNA or gDNA that came from T cells, B-cell-depleted T cells, or PBMCs.

Clones were read by immunoSEQ multiplex PCR, and TCRdb kept only the in-frame ones, dropping some. The sample consists of about 260,000 clones, approximately 86% of them appearing once. The receptor was isolated from a man aged 40-50 years who had recovered from COVID-19. Material: peripheral blood. This rearrangement joins TRBV11-3 to TRBJ2-1, with D tentatively TRBD2 (6 bases). The chain's CDR3 is CASSPPGGNEQFF. In DNA, the CDR3 is TGTGCCAGCAGCCCCCCCGGGGGCAATGAGCAGTTCTTC.